Given below is one T cell receptor beta chain in context. No antigen is known for it. The record originates from a study of T cell repertoires in cytomegalovirus infection. CDR1 is MNHEY and CDR2 is SVGEGT in the germline V gene. CDR3 size: 14 residues. The germline V and J ends were trimmed by 2 bases and 5 bases, with 12 bases remaining between them. A single record per CDR3 protein comes from TCRdb applying MiXCR to the reads. The sample lists around 300,000 distinct CDR3 sequences; approximately 25% were seen once. This specimen was cultured PBMCs, taken from culture after CMV antigen stimulation. The receptor comes from a human donor in good health (CMV status not recorded). Some clones in this sample may be carry-over from other donors' samples. The chain recombines TRBV6-2 or TRBV6-3 with TRBJ2-5; D might be TRBD2 (5 bases). The CDR3 spells CASSYGRPGETQYF. The DNA for the CDR3 is TGTGCCAGCAGTTACGGCAGACCGGGGGAGACCCAGTACTTC.